The clone carrying this TCR beta chain was seen a few times. What it recognizes is unknown. Focal radiation and CTLA-4 blockade (ipilimumab) were tested in chemo-refractory metastatic non-small-cell lung cancer patients. V was shortened by 0 bases and J by 2 bases, with 7 bases between the two germline ends. The CDR3 has 14 amino acids. Germline loops: CDR1 SGHRS, CDR2 YFSETQ. This sample is part of a study of radiotherapy plus CTLA-4 blockade in lung cancer. Broader study findings: In blood, early T cell clone dynamics reportedly predicted response best, together with interferon-beta.

This table comes from immunoSEQ multiplex PCR, and its TCRdb copy is limited to in-frame clones, with some not included. The table records about 110,000 clones, roughly 80% of them present only once. The specimen comprised peripheral blood, sampled from a patient treated with radiotherapy plus ipilimumab. The chain joins TRBV5-1 to TRBJ2-3; no reliable D call. This TCR came from a human donor with non-small cell lung cancer that progressed on radiotherapy plus ipilimumab. Some clones in this sample may be carry-over from other donors' samples. CDR3 nucleotide sequence: TGCGCCAGCAGCTTGGCACCATACACAGATACGCAGTATTTT. Its protein is CASSLAPYTDTQYF. The complete variable domain, with remaining parts taken from reference TRBV5-1 and TRBJ2-3, reads KAGVTQTPRYLIKTRGQQVTLSCSPISGHRSVSWYQQTPGQGLQFLFEYFSETQRNKGNFPGRFSGRQFSNSRSEMNVSTLELGDSALYLCASSLAPYTDTQYFGPGTRLTVL.